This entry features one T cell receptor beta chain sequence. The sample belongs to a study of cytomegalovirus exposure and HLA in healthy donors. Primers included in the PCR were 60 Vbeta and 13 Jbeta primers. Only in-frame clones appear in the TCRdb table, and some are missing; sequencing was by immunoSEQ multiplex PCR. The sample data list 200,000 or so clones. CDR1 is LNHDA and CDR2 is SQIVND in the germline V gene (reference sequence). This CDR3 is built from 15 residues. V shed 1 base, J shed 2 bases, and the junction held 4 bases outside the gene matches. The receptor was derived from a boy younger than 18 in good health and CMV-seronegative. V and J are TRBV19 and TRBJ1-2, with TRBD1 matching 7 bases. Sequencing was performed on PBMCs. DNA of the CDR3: TGTGCCAGTAGTATAGGACAGGGCCGCAACTATGGCTACACCTTC. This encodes CASSIGQGRNYGYTF.